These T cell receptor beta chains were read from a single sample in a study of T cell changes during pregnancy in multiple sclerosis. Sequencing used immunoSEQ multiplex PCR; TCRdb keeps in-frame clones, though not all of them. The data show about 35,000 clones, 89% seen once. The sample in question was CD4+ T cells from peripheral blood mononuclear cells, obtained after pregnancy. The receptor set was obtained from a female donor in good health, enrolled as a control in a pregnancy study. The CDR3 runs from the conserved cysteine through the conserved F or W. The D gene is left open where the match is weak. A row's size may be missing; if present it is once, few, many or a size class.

DNA: TGTGCCAGTAGTAAACAGGGGGCGAAGGACATTCAGTACTTC; CDR3: CASSKQGAKDIQYF; D: TRBD1; size: -; J: TRBJ2-4; V: TRBV19
DNA: TGCGCCAGCAGCTTCCAGGGGAACGAGCAGTACTTC; CDR3: CASSFQGNEQYF; D: -; size: once; J: TRBJ2-7; V: TRBV5-1
DNA: TGTGCCAGCAGCTTGGCGGCGGCGGGAGATACGCAGTATTTT; CDR3: CASSLAAAGDTQYF; D: -; size: -; J: TRBJ2-3; V: TRBV5-4
DNA: TGTGCCAGCAGCGCATATAGGGCGGGGGGCTACTACGAGCAGTACTTC; CDR3: CASSAYRAGGYYEQYF; D: TRBD2; size: -; J: TRBJ2-7; V: TRBV13
DNA: TGTGCCAGCAGCTCTACACCACAGGGGTCCGGCTATGGCTACACCTTC; CDR3: CASSSTPQGSGYGYTF; D: TRBD1; size: -; J: TRBJ1-2; V: TRBV7-9
DNA: TGTGCCAGCAGCTTAGAAGACCACCTTAATACAGGGTATCTTAATGAAAAACTGTTTTTT; CDR3: CASSLEDHLNTGYLNEKLFF; D: -; size: -; J: TRBJ1-4; V: TRBV11-2
DNA: TGTGCCACCTGGACTAGCGCGACCTACGAGCAGTACTTC; CDR3: CATWTSATYEQYF; D: TRBD2; size: -; J: TRBJ2-7; V: TRBV6-5
DNA: TGTGCCACCAGCACGCCCAGGTCCGGCAATGAAAAACTGTTTTTT; CDR3: CATSTPRSGNEKLFF; D: -; size: -; J: TRBJ1-4; V: TRBV15
DNA: TGTGCCAGCAGCTTGCAACTAGGTAATAAAGGCTACACCTTC; CDR3: CASSLQLGNKGYTF; D: -; size: -; J: TRBJ1-2; V: TRBV5-4
DNA: TGTGCCAGTAGTTTCCTCACCGGGGAGCTGTTTTTT; CDR3: CASSFLTGELFF; D: -; size: -; J: TRBJ2-2; V: TRBV19
DNA: TGTGCCAGCAGCTTCCACACTGGAGTGAACACTGAAGCTTTCTTT; CDR3: CASSFHTGVNTEAFF; D: -; size: -; J: TRBJ1-1; V: TRBV9
DNA: TGTGCCAGCAGTGAAACACGACTAGTTCCCTACGAGCAGTACTTC; CDR3: CASSETRLVPYEQYF; D: -; size: -; J: TRBJ2-7; V: TRBV6-1
DNA: TGTGCCAGTAGTATCCCTCACCAGACAGAGGAGACCCAGTACTTC; CDR3: CASSIPHQTEETQYF; D: -; size: few; J: TRBJ2-5; V: TRBV19
DNA: TGTGCCAGTAGTGATCCCCTAGCGGATAATTACGAGCAGTACTTC; CDR3: CASSDPLADNYEQYF; D: TRBD2; size: -; J: TRBJ2-7; V: TRBV19
DNA: TGCACCAGCAGCCAATCAGCGGGGGCCTCCACCTACGAGCAGTACTTC; CDR3: CTSSQSAGASTYEQYF; D: -; size: -; J: TRBJ2-7; V: TRBV1
DNA: TGCACCAGCAGCCCTAGTGCTAGCGGGAGGGCTCCGAGGCATGAGCAGTTCTTC; CDR3: CTSSPSASGRAPRHEQFF; D: -; size: -; J: TRBJ2-1; V: TRBV1
DNA: TGTGCCAGCAGCGACCTAATTAGGGGCCCCGGCGCTGAGCAGTTCTTC; CDR3: CASSDLIRGPGAEQFF; D: -; size: once; J: TRBJ2-1; V: TRBV7-2